This T cell receptor beta chain originates from a study of cytomegalovirus exposure and HLA in healthy donors (dated by TCRdb to 2015 to 2018). About the investigation overall: An earlier analysis of approximately 550 of the donors reported 250 to 350 Gb of sequence data and 117 million unique TCR beta sequences from some 180 million T cells. About 300 gigabases of sequencing data and 70 million to 100 million unique TCR sequences were included in an early release covering roughly 600 HLA-typed donors. Among the roughly 390 genotyped donors, approximately 77% belonged to the genetic ancestry cluster associated with self-reported Caucasian donors. The study was designed to test whether signatures of past pathogen exposure could be identified by cataloging public T cell receptors. The study profiled the T cell repertoires of hundreds of subjects by immunosequencing and related them to cytomegalovirus serostatus. Besides the first cohort of some 670 subjects, a separate validation cohort made up of roughly 120 different subjects was used. To predict cytomegalovirus infection status, the study brought together high-throughput TCR immunosequencing, statistical association of individual TCRs with disease status, and machine learning. A later analysis re-examined previously published TCR beta repertoires from roughly 720 donors and added high-resolution HLA genotyping to investigate patterns of TCR occurrence. The later analysis used no new phenotypic data to find candidate immune exposures, relying instead on TCR beta sequences and their occurrence across donors. In an earlier analysis of about 590 of the donors, high-throughput TCR beta sequencing was used to judge whether each TCR beta V gene segment behaved as functional or pseudogenic. Donor age, sex, ethnicity and CMV serostatus were collected together with the repertoire data. A later genetic analysis used genome-wide SNP genotypes for 398 of the 666 donors, treating that subset as a discovery cohort. Every discovery cohort repertoire had been produced on one sequencing platform. Class I and class II HLA loci were covered by the typing at four-digit resolution. Typing coverage differed by locus: A, B, C, DRB1 and DQB1 were typed in roughly 629-630 donors, DQA1 in 500 to 550, DPA1 in 600 to 610, and DPB1 in roughly 450. Because of strong linkage in the cohort, roughly five DR-DQ haplotypes were treated as single units for association and clustering. Across around 400 genotyped donors of the cohort, an average of roughly 200,000 unique TCR beta nucleotide sequences per donor were sequenced, and roughly a sixth of those sequences were non-productive.

What the work shows at the level of the full study, not this receptor alone: Immune exposure information for the cohort was limited to CMV serostatus. Roughly uniform sequencing depth across donors was assumed in presence/absence analyses, although this assumption may not hold. Some IMGT-functional V segments, including TRBV6-2 and TRBV6-3, could not be told apart with the 87-base-pair reads, so those segments were excluded. When HLA alleles, especially DR and DQ, strongly co-occurred, TCR associations were difficult to assign to individual alleles. In a later analysis, HLA-associated TCR beta chains were found to be more clonally expanded and to have lower generation probabilities than equally common non-associated chains. Compared with the approximately 670-donor mean, donors in an Asian-associated ancestry cluster had fewer N-insertions in productive TCRs, according to a later genetic analysis. Cytomegalovirus status was reported to be diagnosed by the classifier with high specificity and sensitivity in both the original and validation cohorts. Correlated functional status among segregating V segments might reflect linkage disequilibrium, but an unknown experimental factor could not be ruled out. In a later analysis, several top co-occurrence clusters were reported to appear linked to parvovirus B19, influenza, CMV and Epstein-Barr virus. Because some donors lacked HLA typing at each locus, the association tests relied only on the typed subset. In the study, about 150 TCR beta chains were listed as associated with cytomegalovirus. Because counts were too low, roughly 17 rarely observed V segments, including chromosome 9 orphons, were left out of the earlier analysis of approximately 580 of the donors. A cluster of highly shared sequence variants was judged likely to be a technical artifact of the sequencing pipeline. A few of the identified cytomegalovirus-associated TCR beta chains were confirmed in vitro to be specific for cytomegalovirus antigens. In an earlier analysis of 450 to 750 of the donors, most TCR beta V segments appeared in productive rearrangements about 87% or about 30% of the time, broadly matching IMGT annotations. In a later genetic analysis, a missense DCLRE1C variant was associated with V-gene and J-gene trimming of TCR beta chains, and the association was replicated in an independent cohort. A further reported finding was that TCR beta sequences accurately predicted the HLA-A and HLA-B alleles for most subjects in the first cohort. In a later analysis, around 15,000 TCR beta sequences were associated with specific HLA alleles at a false discovery rate of 0.05. In a later analysis, the rate of TCR association differed among HLA loci, with DRB1 alleles having the most associated TCRs and HLA-C alleles having the fewest. Most TCR sequences were observed very rarely across donors, whereas some public TCRs were present in many individuals. The authors suggested that the approach could potentially be extended to other disease states and immunological phenotypes. According to a later analysis, most CMV-associated TCR beta chains appeared to be HLA-restricted, and the HLA associations seemed to be driven largely by CMV exposure. In this cohort, only TCR beta chains were sequenced, and detectable features were limited by the absence of alpha or paired-chain data.

CDR1 MNHEY and CDR2 SVGAGI are derived from the germline V gene. The V end gives up 4 bases and the J end 6 bases, leaving 9 bases in the junction not matched to a gene. The CDR3 numbers 16 residues from cysteine through phenylalanine. The CDR3 DNA has 48 bases and is translated from base 1. In the case of this clone: Its antigen is still unknown. Base quality data are lacking; no much larger clone is found one base away.

Library preparation was by the immunoSEQ multiplex PCR assay. The multiplex PCR relied on a mix of 60 forward primers for TCR Vbeta segments and 13 reverse primers for TCR Jbeta segments. The CDR3 region of rearranged TCR beta genes was amplified from genomic DNA by a multiplex PCR assay. The amplified TCR beta libraries were sequenced on the Illumina HiSeq System as 87-base-pair reads. The source study handled its data this way. A later analysis counted some 74 million unique TCR beta chains across the 650 to 800 repertoires, and 9 million to 14 million of these chains were shared by at least two donors. Raw reads were error-corrected and collapsed into unique sequences by a nearest-neighbor algorithm in which closely related sequences were merged to remove PCR and sequencing errors. CDR3 sequences were aligned to IMGT reference sequences to assign V, D and J gene segments. For a sequence to be retained, at least a six-nucleotide match to both a V gene segment and a J gene segment was required. A rearrangement was called productive if the CDR3 had no stop codons and remained in frame with V and J, and every other rearrangement was called non-productive. Following IMGT convention, CDR3 was defined as the stretch from the second conserved V-encoded cysteine to the conserved J-encoded phenylalanine. In an earlier analysis of around 570 of the donors, sequences lacking an unambiguous match to a single V gene segment were excluded. An earlier analysis of 587 of the donors called V segments functional above 56.7% productive rearrangements and segregating when the between-donor standard deviation exceeded 5%. A statistical classification framework was developed to diagnose cytomegalovirus status using the catalog of TCR beta chain sequences. V and J gene assignment, in a later analysis, came from comparing TCR nucleotide sequences with IMGT/GENE-DB human TR gene sequences. Using the TCRdist pipeline, a later analysis assigned CDR3 sequences along with most-parsimonious VDJ recombination scenarios. In a later analysis, every TCR beta chain was defined by the combination of its CDR3 amino acid sequence and its V-gene family, and reads without a unique V-gene family were dropped. A later analysis removed 450 to 600 highly shared, low-generation-probability nucleotide sequences to deal with suspected cross-contamination and a sequencing artifact. In a later analysis, a clonal expansion index for each public chain was calculated from normalized within-repertoire ranks of inferred template counts. Generation probabilities in a later analysis came from a VDJ recombination model fitted to out-of-frame rearrangements, and those results were checked against IGoR. A later analysis scored TCR-TCR, TCR-HLA and TCR-CMV co-occurrence with hypergeometric tests, applying a repertoire-size bias correction to TCR pairs. A later analysis estimated false discovery rates by permuting HLA or CMV assignments 20 times. A later analysis grouped co-occurring TCRs with DBSCAN, adding TCRdist sequence similarity when clustering within HLA-allele-positive subsets. Co-occurrence clustering excluded repertoires with fewer than 30,000 or more than 120,000 public chains, plus five with anomalous nucleotide sharing. As stored in TCRdb, this immuneACCESS dataset retains in-frame rearrangements with V and J assigned. A fraction of the clones does not appear; measured against another copy, unresolved V genes explain less than half of the discrepancy, and the remainder lacks a known reason. That table gives V, J and clone size, and the DNA gave D and trimming. This sample comprises approximately 90,000 clones, roughly two thirds of them detected only once. Under 8% of the sample is in the top ten clones.

In total, 666 healthy bone marrow donors made up the cohort. Cohort members were all nominally healthy when sampled, although unrecorded immune exposures were likely present. The donor was CMV seronegative and was included in the group of several hundred seronegative cohort members. A peripheral blood sample was provided by each donor, and peripheral blood mononuclear cells were used for TCR beta sequencing. Genomic DNA was extracted from the blood cell samples with the Qiagen DNeasy Blood Extraction Kit. The rearranged chain carries TRBV6-5 and TRBJ2-1; TRBD1 lines up with 10 middle nucleotides. The material sequenced was PBMCs. The TCR was taken from a young woman in good health and CMV-seronegative. The encoded CDR3 is CASSLTPWTGGNEQFF. DNA sequence: TGTGCCAGCAGTTTAACCCCCTGGACAGGGGGCAATGAGCAGTTCTTC.